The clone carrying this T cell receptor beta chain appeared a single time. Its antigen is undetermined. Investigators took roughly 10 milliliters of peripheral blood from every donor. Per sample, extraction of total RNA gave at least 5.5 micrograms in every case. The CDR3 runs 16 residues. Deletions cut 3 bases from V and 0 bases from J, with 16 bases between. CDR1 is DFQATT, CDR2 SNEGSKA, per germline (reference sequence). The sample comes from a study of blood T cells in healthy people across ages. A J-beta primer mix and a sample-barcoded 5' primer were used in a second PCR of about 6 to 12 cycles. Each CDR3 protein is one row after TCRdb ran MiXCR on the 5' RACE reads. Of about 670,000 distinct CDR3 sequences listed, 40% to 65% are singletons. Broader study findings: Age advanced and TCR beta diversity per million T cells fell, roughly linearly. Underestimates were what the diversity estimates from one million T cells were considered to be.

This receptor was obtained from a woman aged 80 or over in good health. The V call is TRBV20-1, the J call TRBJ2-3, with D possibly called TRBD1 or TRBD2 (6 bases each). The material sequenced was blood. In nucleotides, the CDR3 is TGCAGTGCTAGTAAGGGGGGCGGGTTCAGCACAGATACGCAGTATTTT. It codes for CSASKGGGFSTDTQYF.